This T cell receptor beta chain comes out of a study of CD4 T cells in relation to SARS-CoV-2 and coronaviruses. The repertoire was sequenced with immunoSEQ multiplex PCR; TCRdb's copy has only in-frame clones and lacks some. The sample yields under 45,000 clones, 82% seen once. For around ten days, about 9.9 x 10^4 sorted CD4+ cells grew with T cell-depleted PBMCs and CEF. Concerning this clone: The antigen remains unidentified.

The TCR sequence derives from an adult with COVID-19. The sample taken for sequencing was naive CD4+ T cells from PBMCs, cultured in vitro. The subset was: naive CD4+ T cells isolated by negative enrichment.

CDR3 amino acids: CASSFGSDEQYF. In nucleotides, the CDR3 is TGTGCCAGCAGCTTCGGTTCAGACGAGCAGTACTTC. The chain links TRBV11-2 to TRBJ2-7; no clear D. CDR1 and CDR2 from the germline V gene are SGHAT and FQNNGV. The V and J ends lost 3 bases and 5 bases respectively, with 8 bases between them. CDR3 size: 12 residues.